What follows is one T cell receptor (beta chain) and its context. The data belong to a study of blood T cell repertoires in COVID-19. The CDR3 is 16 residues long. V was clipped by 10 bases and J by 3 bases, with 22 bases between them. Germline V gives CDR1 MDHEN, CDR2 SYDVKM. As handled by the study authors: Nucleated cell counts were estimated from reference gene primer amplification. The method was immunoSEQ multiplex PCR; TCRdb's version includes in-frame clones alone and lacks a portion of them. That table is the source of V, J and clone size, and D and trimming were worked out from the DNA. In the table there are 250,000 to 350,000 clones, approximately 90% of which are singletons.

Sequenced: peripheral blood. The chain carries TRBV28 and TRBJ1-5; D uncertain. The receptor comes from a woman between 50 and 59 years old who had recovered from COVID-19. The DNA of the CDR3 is TGTGCCACCTCCTCTTTGAGCAGGTCCTTCAATCAGCCCCAGCATTTT. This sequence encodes CATSSLSRSFNQPQHF.